This TCR beta chain emerged from a study of cytomegalovirus exposure and HLA in healthy donors. Study-level findings and limits: In an earlier analysis, most TCR beta V segments were productive about 87% or about 30% of the time.

PCR used 60 Vbeta primers and 13 Jbeta primers. Original data processing: A follow-up analysis tallied around 80 million unique TCR beta chains, roughly 11 million shared. Measured with immunoSEQ multiplex PCR; TCRdb has only the in-frame clones, and not every one. That table furnishes V, J and clone size, whereas the DNA furnished D and trimming. There are 73,000 or so clones in the sample; approximately 75% occur only once, and about 6.5% lies in the top ten. Healthy bone marrow donors supplied every sample. This clone was counted once. Its target is unknown. The V end lost 6 bases, the J end lost 4 bases, and 12 bases lay between the germline ends. The CDR3 covers 13 residues. In germline, CDR1 is MNHNY, CDR2 SVGAGI (reference sequence).

The V call is TRBV6-6, the J call TRBJ1-1; D not resolved. The receptor comes from a human donor in good health. What was sequenced was PBMCs. CDR3 protein: CASRGPALTEAFF. Here the CDR3 DNA reads TGTGCCAGCAGGGGCCCGGCGCTCACTGAAGCTTTCTTT.